This TCR beta chain was obtained from a study of blood T cell repertoires in COVID-19. Study-level background: Italy, Spain and the United States were the sources of the convalescent and acute COVID-19 samples.

CDR1 MDHEN and CDR2 SYDVKM come from the germline V gene. Trimming cost V 6 bases and J 6 bases; bases outside gene matches: 8. The CDR3 is 15 amino acids. In the authors' workflow: Amplification with reference gene primers provided the estimates of nucleated cell counts. Repertoires were generated with immunoSEQ multiplex PCR, while TCRdb's copy carries only in-frame clones and drops some. Clone size and the V and J calls come from that table; the DNA yielded D and trimming. The sample has 300,000 to 350,000 clones, about nine tenths seen once. Sequencing was carried out using peripheral blood. The chain carries TRBV28 and TRBJ2-3, with TRBD2 identical over 11 bases. This sequence was found in a woman aged 70-85 years with COVID-19, enrolled during active disease. CDR3 protein: CASRHSGGGMDTQYF. CDR3 nucleotides: TGTGCCAGCAGGCATAGCGGGGGGGGGATGGATACGCAGTATTTT.